This TCR beta chain was identified in a study of blood T cells in healthy people across ages. The CDR3 length is 15 residues. Germline loops: CDR1 SGHRS, CDR2 YFSETQ. The V end was cut by 2 bases, the J end by 2 bases, with 14 bases between. Alongside a J-beta primer mix, a sample-barcoded 5' primer served in a second PCR lasting roughly 7 to 12 cycles. TCRdb re-called the 5' RACE reads through MiXCR, storing one row per CDR3 protein. The sample includes about 560,000 distinct CDR3 sequences, about 25% seen only once; the top ten take 3% to 4%. General observations from the study: With age, beta diversity per million T cells declined roughly linearly, significantly by 35 to 40.

Of note for this clonotype: Its antigen is undetermined.

This sample was shared with a second study, whose subject was T cells of mothers and their children. In that study: Added by the second PCR's M1S primer were sample barcodes and 2-4 random nucleotides. Related mother-child pairs showed slightly, non-significantly higher overlap than unrelated pairs.

This receptor was taken from a boy aged 2-15 years in good health. The chain links TRBV5-1 to TRBJ2-7, with a tentative D call TRBD1 (5 bases). Sequenced sample: blood. The CDR3 DNA follows: TGCGCCAGCAGCTTCTTTTCAGGGTCCACCTACGAGCAGTACTTC. It is translated as CASSFFSGSTYEQYF.